Given below is one T cell receptor beta chain in context. The antigen remains unidentified. Each donor's status was that of a healthy bone marrow donor. The data derive from a study of cytomegalovirus exposure and HLA in healthy donors. Overall study results and limits: A further, later analysis showed that HLA-associated TCR beta chains (compared with equally common others) were more clonally expanded. Later analysis showed most CMV-associated TCR beta chains appearing HLA-restricted.

With 60 Vbeta and 13 Jbeta primers, the PCR was carried out. Assay: immunoSEQ multiplex PCR; the TCRdb copy retains only in-frame clones and omits some. The sample records tens of thousands of clones, 67% being singletons. Germline CDR1 reads SEHNR; CDR2 reads FQNEAQ (reference sequence). This CDR3 contains 16 residues. Trimming took 5 bases from V and 4 from J; bases not matched to a gene: 8. This rearrangement joins TRBV7-9 to TRBJ2-6; 7 bases map to TRBD1. The clonotype comes from a man between 25 and 39 years old in good health and CMV-seronegative. The sequenced sample consisted of PBMCs. The DNA for the CDR3 is TGTGCCAGCAGCCCACCAACAGGGGCCGGGGCCAACGTCCTGACTTTC. It specifies CASSPPTGAGANVLTF.